This T cell receptor beta chain was captured by sequencing in a study of T cell changes during pregnancy in multiple sclerosis. This clone was found once. Only in-frame clones appear in the TCRdb table, and some are missing; sequencing was by immunoSEQ multiplex PCR. The sample holds several thousand clones, 70% to 90% seen once. V lost 5 bases, J lost 2 bases, and 6 bases stayed unmatched. Germline V gene data show CDR1 as MNHEY and CDR2 as SMNVEV (reference sequence). The CDR3 totals 16 residues. The origin of this receptor is a female donor in good health, enrolled as a control in a pregnancy study. This rearrangement joins TRBV27 to TRBJ2-5; TRBD2 agrees at 12 bases. The starting material was CD8+ T cells from peripheral blood mononuclear cells, obtained in the first trimester of pregnancy. The CDR3 DNA reads as TGTGCCAGCAGTAAAACACTAGCGGGGGGACAAGAGACCCAGTACTTC. Its translation: CASSKTLAGGQETQYF.